These 12 T cell receptor beta chains came from one sample sequenced in a study of cytomegalovirus exposure and HLA in healthy donors. Amplification used 60 Vbeta primers and 13 Jbeta primers. Assay used: immunoSEQ multiplex PCR; TCRdb lists only in-frame clones, some missing. The sample has approximately 100,000 clones, around 80% seen once. The sequencing input was PBMCs. The receptors shown here come from a woman between 50 and 59 years old in good health and CMV-seropositive.

This sequence joins TRBV11-2 and TRBJ2-1; 9 nucleotides match TRBD2. The CDR3 runs to 16 residues. Germline V gene lookup returns CDR1 SGHAT and CDR2 FQNNGV. The V and J ends lost 6 bases and 9 bases, in that order; junction bases with no gene match: 15. The DNA of the CDR3 is TGTGCCAGCAGTTACAACTTCGGCGGGGGGGCAGGTGAGCAGTTCTTC. Translated, it gives CASSYNFGGGAGEQFF.

This clone was detected once. The chain has TRBV29-1 and TRBJ1-1; 7 bases fit TRBD1. CDR1 is SQVTM and CDR2 is ANQGSEA in the germline V gene. This CDR3 spans 13 amino acids. Unmatched junction bases numbered 7, after V lost 7 bases and J lost 2 bases. The CDR3 is CSARQGRNTEAFF. Here the CDR3 DNA reads TGCAGCGCTAGACAGGGACGCAACACTGAAGCTTTCTTT.

The chain uses TRBV28 and TRBJ1-2; 8 nucleotides agree with TRBD1. Unmatched junction bases numbered 9, after V lost 8 bases and J lost 7 bases. The CDR3 contains 13 residues. Germline CDR1 reads MDHEN; CDR2 reads SYDVKM. CDR3 nucleotide sequence: TGTGCCAGCCTGGCAGGGGGCCTTCTTGGCTACACCTTC. Amino acid sequence: CASLAGGLLGYTF.

The chain is built from TRBV9 and TRBJ2-1; the match to TRBD2 covers 8 bases. Germline V gene sequence: CDR1 SGDLS, CDR2 YYNGEE. Trimming at V came to 3 bases and at J to 14 bases, leaving 10 bases not matched to a gene. The CDR3 covers 13 residues. CDR3 nucleotides: TGTGCCAGCAGCGGTAGCGGGAAGGGGCCCGAGTTCTTC. This sequence encodes CASSGSGKGPEFF.

To note about this clone: This sample includes further DNA sequences coding for the same CDR3. This sequence joins TRBV7-9 and TRBJ2-4; possibly TRBD2 for D (5 bases). The CDR3 loop spans 13 amino acids. Trimming took 5 bases from V and 7 from J, leaving 12 bases between them. Per germline, CDR1 SEHNR and CDR2 FQNEAQ (reference sequence). CDR3 coding DNA: TGTGCCAGCAGCCCTGGCGGAGGCAACATTCAGTACTTC. It is translated as CASSPGGGNIQYF. Full variable domain (missing parts from reference TRBV7-9 and TRBJ2-4): DTGVSQNPRHKITKRGQNVTFRCDPISEHNRLYWYRQTLGQGPEFLTYFQNEAQLEKSRLLSDRFSAERPKGSFSTLEIQRTEQGDSAMYLCASSPGGGNIQYFGAGTRLSVL.

V and J are TRBV7-3 and TRBJ2-2; TRBD2 might be the D (6 bases). Trimming took off 5 bases at V and 0 bases at J, with 10 bases between the two ends. The CDR3 runs to 15 residues. CDR1 is SGHTA, CDR2 FQGTGA, per germline. The CDR3 loop is CASSPGSANTGELFF. The CDR3 DNA follows: TGTGCCAGCAGCCCCGGGAGCGCGAACACCGGGGAGCTGTTTTTT. The whole variable domain, remainder taken from reference TRBV7-3 and TRBJ2-2, is GAGVSQTPSNKVTEKGKYVELRCDPISGHTALYWYRQSLGQGPEFLIYFQGTGAADDSGLPNDRFFAVRPEGSVSTLKIQRTERGDSAVYLCASSPGSANTGELFFGEGSRLTVL.

The chain links TRBV5-1 to TRBJ2-5, with TRBD2 matching 8 bases. The last part of the DNA fits TRBJ2-7 better; the J call may be wrong. The CDR3 extends over 15 amino acids. CDR1 SGHRS and CDR2 YFSETQ come from the germline V gene. The CDR3 spells CASSLAGVSSYEQYF. The CDR3 DNA is TGCGCCAGCAGCTTAGCGGGAGTTAGCTCCTACGAGCAGTACTTC.

The gene calls are TRBV29-1 and TRBJ2-5, with D possibly matching TRBD1 (5 bases). The V gene lost 4 bases and the J gene lost 4 bases, with 13 bases spanning the gap. The CDR3 length is 13 residues. Germline-derived CDR1 and CDR2 are SQVTM and ANQGSEA. The CDR3 loop is CSVGSGHTETQYF. CDR3 nucleotide sequence: TGCAGCGTTGGCTCAGGGCACACAGAGACCCAGTACTTC.

This clone was found a few times. This chain joins TRBV6-1 and TRBJ1-3; possibly TRBD1 for D (5 bases). Looked up from germline, CDR1 is MNHNS and CDR2 is SASEGT. The V gene lost 8 bases and the J gene lost 4 bases, with 21 bases spanning the gap. CDR3 length equals 16 residues. CDR3 amino acids: CASGEAGGTKGNTIYF. Written as DNA, the CDR3 is TGTGCCAGCGGCGAAGCGGGGGGTACGAAAGGAAACACCATATATTTT.

The chain links TRBV6-5 to TRBJ2-2; TRBD1 matches 8 bases. Germline lookup yields CDR1 MNHEY and CDR2 SVGAGI. V trimming: 5 bases; J trimming: 2 bases; junction bases outside the gene matches: 4. This CDR3 has 15 amino acids. For the CDR3, the DNA is TGTGCCAGCAGTCCAGGGGGCCCCAACACCGGGGAGCTGTTTTTT. Encoded protein: CASSPGGPNTGELFF.

The chain links TRBV10-3 to TRBJ2-3; D may be TRBD1 (6 bases). The CDR3 covers 16 residues. Germline V gene sequence: CDR1 ENHRY, CDR2 SYGVKD. V dropped 4 bases and J dropped 0 bases, with 14 bases sitting between them. CDR3: CAISGPLRGSTDTQYF. The CDR3 bases are TGTGCCATCAGTGGCCCTTTAAGGGGGAGCACAGATACGCAGTATTTT.

The CDR3 DNA follows: TGTGCCAGTAGCCCGAACGAGGCAGGGCAAAATCAGCCCCAGCATTTT. This gives the protein CASSPNEAGQNQPQHF. This chain connects TRBV19 to TRBJ1-5; D perhaps matches TRBD1 (5 bases). CDR1 LNHDA and CDR2 SQIVND come from the germline V gene (reference sequence). Trimming cost V 6 bases and J 4 bases, with 19 bases left between them. The CDR3 is 16 amino acids.